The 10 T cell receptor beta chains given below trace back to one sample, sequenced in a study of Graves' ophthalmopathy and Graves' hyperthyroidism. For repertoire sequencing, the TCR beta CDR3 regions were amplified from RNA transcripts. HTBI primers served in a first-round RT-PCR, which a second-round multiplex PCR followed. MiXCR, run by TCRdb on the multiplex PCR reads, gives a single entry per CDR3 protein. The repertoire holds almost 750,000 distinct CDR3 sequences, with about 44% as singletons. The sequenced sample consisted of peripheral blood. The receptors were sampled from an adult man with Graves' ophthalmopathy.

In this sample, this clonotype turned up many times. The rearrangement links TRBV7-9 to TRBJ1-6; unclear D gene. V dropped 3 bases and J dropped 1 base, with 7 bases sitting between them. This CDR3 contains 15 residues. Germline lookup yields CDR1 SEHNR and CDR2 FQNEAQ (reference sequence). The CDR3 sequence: CASSFGKSYNSPLHF. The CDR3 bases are TGTGCCAGCAGCTTTGGGAAATCCTATAATTCACCCCTCCACTTT.

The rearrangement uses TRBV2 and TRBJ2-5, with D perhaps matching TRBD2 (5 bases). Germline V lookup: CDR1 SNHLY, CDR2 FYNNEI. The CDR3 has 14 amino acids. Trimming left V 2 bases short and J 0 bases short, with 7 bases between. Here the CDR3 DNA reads TGTGCCAGCAGTGAAACCGGGGACCAAGAGACCCAGTACTTC. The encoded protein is CASSETGDQETQYF.

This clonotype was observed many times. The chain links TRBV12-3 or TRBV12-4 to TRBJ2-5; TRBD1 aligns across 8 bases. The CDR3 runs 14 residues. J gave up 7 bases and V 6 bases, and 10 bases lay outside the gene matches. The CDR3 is CASRRTGITGTQYF. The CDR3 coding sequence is TGTGCCAGCAGGAGGACAGGGATCACGGGGACCCAGTACTTC.

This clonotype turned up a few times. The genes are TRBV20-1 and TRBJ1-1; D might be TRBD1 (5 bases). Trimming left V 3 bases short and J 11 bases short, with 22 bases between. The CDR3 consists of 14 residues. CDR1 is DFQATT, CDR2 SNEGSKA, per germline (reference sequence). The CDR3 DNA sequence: TGCAGTGCTAGTTTTCAGGGCCCCGTCGAGTCCGCTTTCTTT. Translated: CSASFQGPVESAFF.

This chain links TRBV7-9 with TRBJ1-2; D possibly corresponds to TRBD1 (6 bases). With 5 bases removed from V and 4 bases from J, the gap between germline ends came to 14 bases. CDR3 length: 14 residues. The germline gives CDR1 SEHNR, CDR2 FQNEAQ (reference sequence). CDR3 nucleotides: TGTGCCAGCAGCATGCCGACAGGCGGCTATGGCTACACCTTC. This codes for CASSMPTGGYGYTF.

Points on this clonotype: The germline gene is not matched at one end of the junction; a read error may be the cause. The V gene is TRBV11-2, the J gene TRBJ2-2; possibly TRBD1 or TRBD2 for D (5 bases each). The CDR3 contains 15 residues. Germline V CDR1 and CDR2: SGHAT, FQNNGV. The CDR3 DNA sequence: TGTGCCAGCAGCGAACTGGGACGGCACACCGGGGAGCTGTTTTTC. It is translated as CASSELGRHTGELFF.

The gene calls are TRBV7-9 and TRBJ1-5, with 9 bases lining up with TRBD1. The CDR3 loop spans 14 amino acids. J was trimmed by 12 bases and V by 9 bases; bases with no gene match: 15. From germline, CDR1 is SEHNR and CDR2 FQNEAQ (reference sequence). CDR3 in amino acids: CASARTGGAWLQHF. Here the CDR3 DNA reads TGTGCCAGTGCTAGAACAGGGGGCGCCTGGCTCCAGCATTTT.

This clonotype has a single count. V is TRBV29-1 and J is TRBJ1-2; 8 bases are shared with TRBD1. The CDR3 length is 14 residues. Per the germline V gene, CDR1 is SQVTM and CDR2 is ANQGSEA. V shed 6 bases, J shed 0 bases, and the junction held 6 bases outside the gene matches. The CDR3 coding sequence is TGCAGCGTCACCCGACAGGGGTCTAACTATGGCTACACCTTC. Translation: CSVTRQGSNYGYTF.

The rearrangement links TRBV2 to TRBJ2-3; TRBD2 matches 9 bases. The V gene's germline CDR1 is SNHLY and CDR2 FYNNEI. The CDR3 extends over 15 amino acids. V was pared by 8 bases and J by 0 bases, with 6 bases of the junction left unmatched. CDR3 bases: TGTGCCAGCGGCCTACTAGCGGGTAGCACAGATACGCAGTATTTT. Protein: CASGLLAGSTDTQYF.

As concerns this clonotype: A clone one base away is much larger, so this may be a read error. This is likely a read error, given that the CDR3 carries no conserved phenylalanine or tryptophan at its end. The CDR3 DNA is TGTGCCAGTAGTGCGGGACTATTCTACGAGCAGTACCTC. Protein product: CASSAGLFYEQYL. This rearrangement joins TRBV19 to TRBJ2-7, with TRBD2 identical over 7 bases. Germline CDR1 reads LNHDA; CDR2 reads SQIVND (reference sequence). V dropped 5 bases and J dropped 3; count of bases not matched to a gene: 4. The CDR3 contains 13 residues.